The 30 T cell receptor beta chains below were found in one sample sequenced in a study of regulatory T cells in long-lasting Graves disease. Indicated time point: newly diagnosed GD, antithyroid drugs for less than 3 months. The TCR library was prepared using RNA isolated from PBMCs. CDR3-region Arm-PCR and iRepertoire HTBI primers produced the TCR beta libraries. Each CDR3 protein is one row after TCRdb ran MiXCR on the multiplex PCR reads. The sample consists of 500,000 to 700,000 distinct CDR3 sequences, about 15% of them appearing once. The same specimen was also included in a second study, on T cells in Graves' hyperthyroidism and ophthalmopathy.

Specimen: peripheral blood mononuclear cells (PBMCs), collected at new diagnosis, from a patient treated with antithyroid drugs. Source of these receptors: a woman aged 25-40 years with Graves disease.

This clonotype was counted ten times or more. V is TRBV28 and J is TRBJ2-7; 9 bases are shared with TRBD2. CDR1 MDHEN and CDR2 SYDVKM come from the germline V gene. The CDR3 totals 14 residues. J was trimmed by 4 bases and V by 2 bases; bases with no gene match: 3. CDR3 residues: CASSLGTSQYEQYF. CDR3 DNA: TGTGCCAGCAGTTTAGGGACTAGCCAGTACGAGCAGTACTTC.

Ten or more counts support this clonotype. The DNA of the CDR3 is TGTGCCAGCAGTGCGCCAGGGACAGGGGGTGGGGGCTACACCTTC. Amino acid sequence: CASSAPGTGGGGYTF. The rearrangement joins TRBV28 to TRBJ1-2; TRBD1 agrees at 11 bases. The CDR3 is 15 residues long. The V gene's germline CDR1 is MDHEN and CDR2 SYDVKM. Unmatched junction bases numbered 10, after V lost 5 bases and J lost 8 bases.

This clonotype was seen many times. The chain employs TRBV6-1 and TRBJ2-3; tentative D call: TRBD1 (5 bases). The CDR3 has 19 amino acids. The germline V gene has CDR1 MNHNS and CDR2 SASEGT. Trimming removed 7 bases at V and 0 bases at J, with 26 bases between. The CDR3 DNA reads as TGTGCCAGCACCCCACCCTCCATGACAGCCCGAAAAAGCACAGATACGCAGTATTTT. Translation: CASTPPSMTARKSTDTQYF.

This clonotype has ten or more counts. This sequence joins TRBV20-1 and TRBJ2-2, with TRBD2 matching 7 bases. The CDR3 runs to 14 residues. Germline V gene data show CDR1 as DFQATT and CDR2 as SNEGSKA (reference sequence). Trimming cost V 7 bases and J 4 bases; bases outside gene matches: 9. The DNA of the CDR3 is TGCAGTGGGGGCGGGGGATCGGGCACCGGGGAGCTGTTTTTT. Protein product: CSGGGGSGTGELFF.

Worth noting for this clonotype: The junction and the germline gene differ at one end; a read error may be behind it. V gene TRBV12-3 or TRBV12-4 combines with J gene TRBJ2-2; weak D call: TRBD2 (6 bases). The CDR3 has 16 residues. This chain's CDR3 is CASSLVGLAGNGGLFF. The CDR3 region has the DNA TGTGCCAGCAGTTTAGTCGGTCTCGCGGGTAACGGGGGGCTGTTTTTT.

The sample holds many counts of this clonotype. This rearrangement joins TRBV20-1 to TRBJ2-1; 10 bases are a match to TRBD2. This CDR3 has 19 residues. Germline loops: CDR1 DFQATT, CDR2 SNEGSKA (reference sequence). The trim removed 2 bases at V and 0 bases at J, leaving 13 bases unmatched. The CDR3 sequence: CSARWAPGLAESSYNEQFF. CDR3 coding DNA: TGCAGTGCTAGATGGGCCCCAGGACTAGCGGAGAGCTCCTACAATGAGCAGTTCTTC.

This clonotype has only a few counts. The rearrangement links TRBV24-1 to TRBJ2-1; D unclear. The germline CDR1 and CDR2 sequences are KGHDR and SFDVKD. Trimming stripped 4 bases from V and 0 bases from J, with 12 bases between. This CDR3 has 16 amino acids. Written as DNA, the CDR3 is TGTGCCACCAGTGACAACACGCGAGCCTCCTACAATGAGCAGTTCTTC. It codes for CATSDNTRASYNEQFF.

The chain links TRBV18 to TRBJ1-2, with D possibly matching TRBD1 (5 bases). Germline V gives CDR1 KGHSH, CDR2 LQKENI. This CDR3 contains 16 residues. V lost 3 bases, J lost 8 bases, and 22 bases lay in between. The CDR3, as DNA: TGTGCCAGCTCACCGGCCGGTGGGGGAGCTCAGCAGGGCTACACCTTC. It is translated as CASSPAGGGAQQGYTF.

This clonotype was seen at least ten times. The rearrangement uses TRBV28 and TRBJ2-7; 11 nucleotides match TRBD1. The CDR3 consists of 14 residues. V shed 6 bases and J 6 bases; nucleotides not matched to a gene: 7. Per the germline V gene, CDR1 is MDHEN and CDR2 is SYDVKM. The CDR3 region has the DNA TGTGCCAGCAGACCCGGGACAGGGGGATTCGAGCAGTACTTC. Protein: CASRPGTGGFEQYF.

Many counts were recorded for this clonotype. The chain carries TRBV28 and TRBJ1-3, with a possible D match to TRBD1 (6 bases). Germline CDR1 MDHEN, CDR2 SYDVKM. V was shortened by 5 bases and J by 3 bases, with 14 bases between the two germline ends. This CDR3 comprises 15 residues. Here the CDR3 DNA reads TGTGCCAGCAGTACAGGGTACCTAATTGGAAACACCATATATTTT. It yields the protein CASSTGYLIGNTIYF.

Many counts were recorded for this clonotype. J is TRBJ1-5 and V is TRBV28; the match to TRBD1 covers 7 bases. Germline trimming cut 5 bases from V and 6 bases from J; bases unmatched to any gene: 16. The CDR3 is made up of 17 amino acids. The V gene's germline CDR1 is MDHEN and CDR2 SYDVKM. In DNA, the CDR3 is TGTGCCAGCAGTACCCCCCAAGGACAGGCACTTTCTCAGCCCCAGCATTTT. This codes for CASSTPQGQALSQPQHF. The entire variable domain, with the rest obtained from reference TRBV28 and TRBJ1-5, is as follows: DVKVTQSSRYLVKRTGEKVFLECVQDMDHENMFWYRQDPGLGLRLIYFSYDVKMKEKGDIPEGYSVSREKKERFSLILESASTNQTSMYLCASSTPQGQALSQPQHFGDGTRLSIL.

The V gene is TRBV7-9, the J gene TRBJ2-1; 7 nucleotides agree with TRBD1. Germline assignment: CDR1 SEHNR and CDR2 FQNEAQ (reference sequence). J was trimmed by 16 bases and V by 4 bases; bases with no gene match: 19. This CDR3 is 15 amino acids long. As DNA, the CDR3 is TGTGCCAGCAGCTGGGACAGAATGATTCCTCGCATCGTCTTCTTC. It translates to CASSWDRMIPRIVFF. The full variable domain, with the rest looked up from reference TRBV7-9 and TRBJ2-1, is DTGVSQNPRHKITKRGQNVTFRCDPISEHNRLYWYRQTLGQGPEFLTYFQNEAQLEKSRLLSDRFSAERPKGSFSTLEIQRTEQGDSAMYLCASSWDRMIPRIVFFGPGTRLTVL.

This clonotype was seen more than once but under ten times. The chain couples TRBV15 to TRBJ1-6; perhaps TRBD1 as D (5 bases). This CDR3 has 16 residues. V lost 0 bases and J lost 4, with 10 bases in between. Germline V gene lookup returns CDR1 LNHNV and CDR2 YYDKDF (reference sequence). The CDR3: CATSRDRQTYNSPLHF. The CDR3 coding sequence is TGTGCCACCAGCAGAGATCGACAGACATATAATTCACCCCTCCACTTT.

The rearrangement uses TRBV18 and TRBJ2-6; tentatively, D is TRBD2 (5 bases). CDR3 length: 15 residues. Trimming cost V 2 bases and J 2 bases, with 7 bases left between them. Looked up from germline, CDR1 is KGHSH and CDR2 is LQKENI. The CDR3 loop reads CASSPSGTGANVLTF. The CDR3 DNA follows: TGTGCCAGCTCACCATCGGGGACTGGGGCCAACGTCCTGACTTTC.

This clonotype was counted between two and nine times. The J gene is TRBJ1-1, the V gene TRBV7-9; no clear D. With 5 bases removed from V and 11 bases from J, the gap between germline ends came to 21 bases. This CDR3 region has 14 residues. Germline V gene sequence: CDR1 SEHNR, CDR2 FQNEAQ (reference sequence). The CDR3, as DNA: TGTGCCAGCAGCCCCCCGTCAGGAGTTGACGTTGCTTTCTTT. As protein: CASSPPSGVDVAFF.

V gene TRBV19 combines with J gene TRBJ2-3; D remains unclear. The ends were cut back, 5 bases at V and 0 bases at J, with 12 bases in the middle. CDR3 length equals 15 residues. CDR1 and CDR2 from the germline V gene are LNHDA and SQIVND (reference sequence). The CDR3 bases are TGTGCCAGTAGTCCCCCGTTTCCTAGCACAGATACGCAGTATTTT. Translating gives CASSPPFPSTDTQYF.

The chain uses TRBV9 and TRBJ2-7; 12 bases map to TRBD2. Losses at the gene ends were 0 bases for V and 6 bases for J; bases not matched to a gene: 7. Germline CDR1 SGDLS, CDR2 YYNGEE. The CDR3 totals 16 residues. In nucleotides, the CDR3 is TGTGCCAGCAGCGTAGGGAGTGGGACTAGCGGGTTCGAGCAGTACTTC. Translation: CASSVGSGTSGFEQYF. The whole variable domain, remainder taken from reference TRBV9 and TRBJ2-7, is DSGVTQTPKHLITATGQRVTLRCSPRSGDLSVYWYQQSLDQGLQFLIQYYNGEERAKGNILERFSAQQFPDLHSELNLSSLELGDSALYFCASSVGSGTSGFEQYFGPGTRLTVT.

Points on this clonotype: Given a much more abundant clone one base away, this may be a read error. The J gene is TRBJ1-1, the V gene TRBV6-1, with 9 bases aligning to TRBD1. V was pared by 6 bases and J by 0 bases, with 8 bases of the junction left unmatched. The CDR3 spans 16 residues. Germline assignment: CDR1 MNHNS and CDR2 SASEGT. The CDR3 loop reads CASRDRGGTMNTEAFF. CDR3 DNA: TGTGCCAGCAGGGACAGGGGCGGGACCATGAACACTGAAGCTTTCTTT.

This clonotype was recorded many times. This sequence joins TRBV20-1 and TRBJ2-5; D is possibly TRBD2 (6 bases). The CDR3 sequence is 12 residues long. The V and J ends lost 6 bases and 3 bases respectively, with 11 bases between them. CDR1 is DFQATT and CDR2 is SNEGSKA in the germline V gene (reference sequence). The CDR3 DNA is TGCAGTGCCGAGAGACTAGAAGAGACCCAGTACTTC. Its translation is CSAERLEETQYF.

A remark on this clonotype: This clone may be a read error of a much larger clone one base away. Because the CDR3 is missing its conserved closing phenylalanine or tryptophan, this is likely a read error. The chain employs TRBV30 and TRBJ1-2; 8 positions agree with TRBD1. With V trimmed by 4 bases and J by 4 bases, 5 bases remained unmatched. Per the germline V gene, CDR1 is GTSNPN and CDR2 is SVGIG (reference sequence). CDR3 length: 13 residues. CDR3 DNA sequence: TGTGCCTGGACTTTGGACAGGGTCTATGGCTACACCCTC. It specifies CAWTLDRVYGYTL.

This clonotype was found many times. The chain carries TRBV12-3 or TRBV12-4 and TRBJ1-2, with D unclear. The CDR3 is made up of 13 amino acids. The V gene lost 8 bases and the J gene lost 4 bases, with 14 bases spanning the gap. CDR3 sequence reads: CASRWEGSYGYTF. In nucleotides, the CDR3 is TGTGCCAGCCGATGGGAGGGATCCTATGGCTACACCTTC.

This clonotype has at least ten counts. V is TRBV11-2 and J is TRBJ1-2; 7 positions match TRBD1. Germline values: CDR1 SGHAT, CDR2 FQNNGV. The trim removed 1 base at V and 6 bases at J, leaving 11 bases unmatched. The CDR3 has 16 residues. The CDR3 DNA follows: TGTGCCAGCAGCTTAGGATCGGCCCGACAGGGTCATGGCTACACCTTC. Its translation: CASSLGSARQGHGYTF.

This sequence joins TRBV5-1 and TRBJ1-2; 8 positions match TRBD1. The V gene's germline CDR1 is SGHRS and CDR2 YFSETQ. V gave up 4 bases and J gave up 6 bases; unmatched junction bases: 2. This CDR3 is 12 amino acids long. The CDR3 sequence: CASSNRGDGYTF. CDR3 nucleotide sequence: TGCGCCAGCAGCAACAGGGGGGATGGCTACACCTTC. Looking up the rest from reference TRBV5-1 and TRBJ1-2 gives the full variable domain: KAGVTQTPRYLIKTRGQQVTLSCSPISGHRSVSWYQQTPGQGLQFLFEYFSETQRNKGNFPGRFSGRQFSNSRSEMNVSTLELGDSALYLCASSNRGDGYTFGSGTRLTVV.

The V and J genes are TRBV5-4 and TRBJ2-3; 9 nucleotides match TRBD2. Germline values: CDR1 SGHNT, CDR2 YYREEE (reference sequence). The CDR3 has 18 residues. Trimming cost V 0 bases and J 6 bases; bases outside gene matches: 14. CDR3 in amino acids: CASSLGGNVAGVGDTQYF. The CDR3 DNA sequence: TGTGCCAGCAGCTTGGGGGGGAACGTAGCGGGAGTAGGTGATACGCAGTATTTT.

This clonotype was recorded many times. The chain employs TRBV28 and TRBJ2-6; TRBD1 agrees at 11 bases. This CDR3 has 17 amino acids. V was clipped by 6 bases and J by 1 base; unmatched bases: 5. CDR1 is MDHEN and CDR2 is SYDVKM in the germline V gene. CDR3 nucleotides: TGTGCCAGCAGACCGGGACAGGGGGTTTCTGGGGCCAACGTCCTGACTTTC. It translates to CASRPGQGVSGANVLTF.

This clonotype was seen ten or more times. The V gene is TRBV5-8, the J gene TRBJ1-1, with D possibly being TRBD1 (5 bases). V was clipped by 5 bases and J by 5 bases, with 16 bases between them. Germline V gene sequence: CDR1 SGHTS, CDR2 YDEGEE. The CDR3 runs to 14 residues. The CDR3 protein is CASSVRDRRTEAFF. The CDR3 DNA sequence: TGTGCCAGCAGTGTCCGGGACCGGAGGACTGAAGCTTTCTTT.

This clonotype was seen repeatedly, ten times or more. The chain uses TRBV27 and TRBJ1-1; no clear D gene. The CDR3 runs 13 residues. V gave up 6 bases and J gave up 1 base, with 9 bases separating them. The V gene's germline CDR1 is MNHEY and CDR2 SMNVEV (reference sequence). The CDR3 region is CASRPRGNTEAFF. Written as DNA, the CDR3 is TGTGCCAGCAGGCCACGGGGGAACACTGAAGCTTTCTTT.

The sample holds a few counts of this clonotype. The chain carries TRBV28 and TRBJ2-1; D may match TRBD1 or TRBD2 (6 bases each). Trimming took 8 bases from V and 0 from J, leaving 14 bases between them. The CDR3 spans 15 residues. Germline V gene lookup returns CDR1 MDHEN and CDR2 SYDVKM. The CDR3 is CASEGGHHSYNEQFF. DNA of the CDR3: TGTGCCAGCGAAGGGGGGCACCACTCCTACAATGAGCAGTTCTTC.

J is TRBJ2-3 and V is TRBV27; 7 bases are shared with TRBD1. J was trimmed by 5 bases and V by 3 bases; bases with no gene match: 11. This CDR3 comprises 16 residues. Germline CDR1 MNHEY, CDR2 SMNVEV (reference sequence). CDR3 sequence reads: CASSFLGQAGIDTQYF. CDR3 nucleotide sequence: TGTGCCAGCAGTTTCCTCGGACAGGCCGGTATAGATACGCAGTATTTT.

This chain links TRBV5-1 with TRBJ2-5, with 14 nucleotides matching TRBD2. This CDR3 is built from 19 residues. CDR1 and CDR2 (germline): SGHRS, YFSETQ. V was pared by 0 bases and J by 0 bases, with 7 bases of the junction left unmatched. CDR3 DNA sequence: TGCGCCAGCAGCTTGGCCCGACTAGCGGGAGGGCCGTACCAAGAGACCCAGTACTTC. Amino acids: CASSLARLAGGPYQETQYF.